Sequencing of this T cell receptor (beta chain) was carried out in a study of blood T cells in healthy people across ages. Germline loops: CDR1 SEHNR, CDR2 FQNEAQ (reference sequence). The CDR3 runs 17 residues. Trimming pared 5 bases from V and 1 base from J, leaving 20 bases between. Next came a second PCR, run for about 7 to 12 cycles, which used a sample-barcoded 5' primer along with a J-beta primer mix. The template-switch adaptor, which had 12 random nucleotides, put a tag on each cDNA molecule. MiXCR, applied by TCRdb to the 5' RACE reads, yields one record per CDR3 protein. This sample yields some 900,000 distinct CDR3 sequences, of which around 46% are seen a single time; over 10% belongs to the top ten. Each sample yielded at least 6 million isolated PBMCs.

This sequence joins TRBV7-9 and TRBJ1-2, with a possible D match to TRBD1 (5 bases). The sample taken for sequencing was blood. The TCR comes from a man aged 30 to 39 in good health. The CDR3 DNA reads as TGTGCCAGCAGCCAATCCGCGGGCAGGGCGGTTAACTATGGCTACACCTTC. Its translation is CASSQSAGRAVNYGYTF.